These 21 T cell receptor beta chains were sequenced from one sample in a study of T cell responses to AZD1222 COVID-19 vaccine. Measured with immunoSEQ multiplex PCR; TCRdb has only the in-frame clones, and not every one. Of some 160,000 clones listed, roughly nine tenths are singletons. The input for sequencing was peripheral blood, taken 28 days after the second AZD1222 dose. The receptors here all came from an adult who received the AZD1222 COVID-19 vaccine.

The chain combines TRBV7-9 with TRBJ1-1, with no clear D. Germline CDR1 and CDR2: SEHNR and FQNEAQ (reference sequence). The V end was cut by 1 base, the J end by 1 base, with 7 bases between. The CDR3 is 14 residues long. CDR3 region: CASSLELTNTEAFF. DNA for the CDR3: TGTGCCAGCAGCTTAGAGCTGACGAACACTGAAGCTTTCTTT. The full variable domain, rest sourced from reference TRBV7-9 and TRBJ1-1, is DTGVSQNPRHKITKRGQNVTFRCDPISEHNRLYWYRQTLGQGPEFLTYFQNEAQLEKSRLLSDRFSAERPKGSFSTLEIQRTEQGDSAMYLCASSLELTNTEAFFGQGTRLTVV.

The rearrangement uses TRBV29-1 and TRBJ1-4; possibly TRBD1 for D (5 bases). V was trimmed by 4 bases and J by 7 bases, leaving 13 bases between them. This CDR3 has 13 residues. Germline CDR1 and CDR2: SQVTM and ANQGSEA. The CDR3 protein is CSVGFQGGEKLFF. Here the CDR3 DNA reads TGCAGCGTTGGTTTTCAGGGAGGTGAAAAACTGTTTTTT.

The J gene is TRBJ2-1, the V gene TRBV7-9; D uncertain. There are 17 residues in the CDR3. V lost 6 bases and J lost 2, with 20 bases in between. Germline-derived CDR1 and CDR2 are SEHNR and FQNEAQ (reference sequence). The CDR3 DNA follows: TGTGCCAGCAGACATGACTCCTGGTTGATTCCCTACAATGAGCAGTTCTTC. Protein: CASRHDSWLIPYNEQFF. Variable domain in full (rest from reference TRBV7-9 and TRBJ2-1): DTGVSQNPRHKITKRGQNVTFRCDPISEHNRLYWYRQTLGQGPEFLTYFQNEAQLEKSRLLSDRFSAERPKGSFSTLEIQRTEQGDSAMYLCASRHDSWLIPYNEQFFGPGTRLTVL.

The chain employs TRBV5-1 and TRBJ2-3; D may match TRBD1 or TRBD2 (6 bases each). CDR1 is SGHRS and CDR2 is YFSETQ in the germline V gene. The CDR3 is made up of 14 amino acids. Trimming pared 4 bases from V and 3 bases from J, leaving 12 bases between. CDR3 region: CASSPGEVTDTQYF. The CDR3 nucleotides read TGCGCCAGCAGCCCAGGGGAGGTAACAGATACGCAGTATTTT.

The chain employs TRBV9 and TRBJ1-6, with D tentatively TRBD1 (6 bases). The CDR3 has 17 amino acids. Deletions cut 0 bases from V and 6 bases from J, with 16 bases between. The V gene's germline CDR1 is SGDLS and CDR2 YYNGEE. CDR3 loop: CASSVVPLQGTNSPLHF. In nucleotides, the CDR3 is TGTGCCAGCAGCGTAGTGCCCCTACAGGGAACTAATTCACCCCTCCACTTT.

This rearrangement joins TRBV5-1 to TRBJ1-6; D perhaps matches TRBD1 (5 bases). The V and J ends lost 6 bases and 5 bases respectively, with 9 bases between them. In germline, CDR1 is SGHRS, CDR2 YFSETQ. This CDR3 spans 13 amino acids. The CDR3 is CASTLGDNSPLHF. The CDR3 coding sequence is TGCGCCAGCACACTGGGGGATAATTCACCCCTCCACTTT.

The CDR3 DNA is TGTGCTAGTGGGACAGGACAGGGTATTGCAGAGACCCAGTACTTC. Translating gives CASGTGQGIAETQYF. The V and J genes are TRBV12-5 and TRBJ2-5; 8 nucleotides match TRBD1. J was trimmed by 4 bases and V by 6 bases; bases with no gene match: 10. CDR3 size: 15 residues. Per the germline V gene, CDR1 is LGHNT and CDR2 is FRNRAP. Together with reference TRBV12-5 and TRBJ2-5, the CDR3 gives the full variable domain: DARVTQTPRHKVTEMGQEVTMRCQPILGHNTVFWYRQTMMQGLELLAYFRNRAPLDDSGMPKDRFSAEMPDATLATLKIQPSEPRDSAVYFCASGTGQGIAETQYFGPGTRLLVL.

The chain is built from TRBV6-5 and TRBJ1-3; TRBD1 is a possible D gene (5 bases). Germline V lookup: CDR1 MNHEY, CDR2 SVGAGI. The CDR3 totals 15 residues. Trimming left V 2 bases short and J 4 bases short, with 12 bases between. Here the CDR3 DNA reads TGTGCCAGCAGTTACGGGCCATGGGGGGGAAACACCATATATTTT. It specifies CASSYGPWGGNTIYF.

This chain connects TRBV2 to TRBJ1-2, with D hard to call. V lost 3 bases, J lost 3 bases, and 14 bases lay in between. Germline CDR1 SNHLY, CDR2 FYNNEI. The CDR3 loop spans 15 amino acids. CDR3 bases: TGTGCCAGCAGTGATGGGTTGGCGACCTACTATGGCTACACCTTC. Its translation is CASSDGLATYYGYTF.

V usage is TRBV9 and J usage is TRBJ2-4; D could derive from TRBD1 or TRBD2 (5 bases each). The CDR3 is 14 amino acids. CDR1 and CDR2 from the germline V gene are SGDLS and YYNGEE. Trimming pared 4 bases from V and 10 bases from J, leaving 18 bases between. CDR3: CASSPLPGTFIQYF. In nucleotides, the CDR3 is TGTGCCAGCAGCCCTCTCCCCGGGACCTTTATTCAGTACTTC. The full variable domain, with the rest looked up from reference TRBV9 and TRBJ2-4, is DSGVTQTPKHLITATGQRVTLRCSPRSGDLSVYWYQQSLDQGLQFLIQYYNGEERAKGNILERFSAQQFPDLHSELNLSSLELGDSALYFCASSPLPGTFIQYFGAGTRLSVL.

In nucleotides, the CDR3 is TGTGCCAGCAGCCCGGGACTAGCGGGGGAAGTCGGGGAGCTGTTTTTT. The encoded protein is CASSPGLAGEVGELFF. The chain links TRBV5-4 to TRBJ2-2; 14 bases map to TRBD2. V gave up 4 bases and J gave up 7 bases; unmatched junction bases: 6. Germline loops: CDR1 SGHNT, CDR2 YYREEE (reference sequence). This CDR3 region has 16 residues.

This chain links TRBV27 with TRBJ1-5, with TRBD1 matching 8 bases. Germline CDR1 reads MNHEY; CDR2 reads SMNVEV (reference sequence). V lost 5 bases to trimming and J lost 3 bases; unmatched junction nucleotides: 15. There are 18 residues in the CDR3. In nucleotides, the CDR3 is TGTGCCAGCAGTCCACCCGCGACAGGGGACTTCTCCAATCAGCCCCAGCATTTT. It yields the protein CASSPPATGDFSNQPQHF.

This chain joins TRBV5-6 and TRBJ1-3, with no clear D. CDR3 length equals 15 residues. V dropped 0 bases and J dropped 0 bases, with 7 bases sitting between them. Per the germline V gene, CDR1 is SGHDT and CDR2 is YYEEEE. CDR3 sequence reads: CASSLARVSGNTIYF. The CDR3 DNA follows: TGTGCCAGCAGCTTGGCCCGGGTCTCTGGAAACACCATATATTTT.

The CDR3 reads CASSRGANPTGELFF. The CDR3 nucleotides read TGTGCCAGCAGCCGGGGGGCCAATCCCACCGGGGAGCTGTTTTTT. The rearrangement links TRBV7-2 to TRBJ2-2; the D gene is possibly TRBD2 (7 bases). This CDR3 is built from 15 residues. From germline, CDR1 is SGHTA and CDR2 FQGNSA. Trimming pared 5 bases from V and 4 bases from J, leaving 14 bases between.

The chain joins TRBV6-1 to TRBJ2-5, with D possibly matching TRBD1 (5 bases). There are 16 residues in the CDR3. The germline V gene encodes CDR1 MNHNS and CDR2 SASEGT. Trimming removed 0 bases from V and 5 bases from J, with 16 bases in between. The CDR3 coding sequence is TGTGCCAGCAGTGAAGCCGGGCCTTCTGGGGCCGAGACCCAGTACTTC. Protein sequence: CASSEAGPSGAETQYF.

This sequence joins TRBV3-1 (or the pseudogene TRBV3-2) and TRBJ1-2; D gene uncertain. The V gene lost 4 bases and the J gene lost 0 bases, with 12 bases spanning the gap. Germline CDR1 and CDR2: LGHDT and YNNKEL (reference sequence). The CDR3 extends over 15 amino acids. CDR3 coding DNA: TGTGCCAGCAGCCTCATGCGGCCTTCTAACTATGGCTACACCTTC. Translated: CASSLMRPSNYGYTF.

This clone was detected only once. This chain connects TRBV9 to TRBJ2-7; 7 positions match TRBD1. This CDR3 has 14 residues. Germline-derived CDR1 and CDR2 are SGDLS and YYNGEE. Trimming took 0 bases from V and 2 from J; bases not matched to a gene: 2. CDR3 sequence (DNA): TGTGCCAGCAGCGTAGACAGGGGTCCCTACGAGCAGTACTTC. Translated: CASSVDRGPYEQYF.

J is TRBJ1-6 and V is TRBV7-2; no clear D. This CDR3 spans 15 amino acids. V shed 5 bases and J shed 6 bases, with 14 bases lying between them. Germline-derived CDR1 and CDR2 are SGHTA and FQGNSA. In DNA, the CDR3 is TGTGCCAGCAGCGCGAGGCTCGTAGTTAATTCACCCCTCCACTTT. It encodes CASSARLVVNSPLHF.

The gene calls are TRBV6-2 or TRBV6-3 and TRBJ1-5, with 8 bases lining up with TRBD1. CDR3 length: 14 residues. Germline V gene sequence: CDR1 MNHEY, CDR2 SVGEGT. The junction had 4 bases not matched to a gene; V was cut back by 2 bases and J by 7 bases. The chain's CDR3 is CASSYTGGWQPQHF. The CDR3 nucleotides are TGTGCCAGCAGTTACACAGGGGGATGGCAGCCCCAGCATTTT.

The chain is built from TRBV5-4 and TRBJ2-7; the match to TRBD1 covers 8 bases. Germline values: CDR1 SGHNT, CDR2 YYREEE (reference sequence). The length of the CDR3 is 17 residues. V lost 6 bases and J lost 0; bases outside the gene matches: 14. CDR3 region: CASTESTGTGSSYEQYF. CDR3 sequence (DNA): TGTGCCAGCACCGAATCTACCGGGACAGGAAGCTCCTACGAGCAGTACTTC.

The chain has TRBV5-8 and TRBJ2-7; D possibly corresponds to TRBD1 (5 bases). Germline V gene sequence: CDR1 SGHTS, CDR2 YDEGEE. The V end was cut by 2 bases, the J end by 3 bases, with 9 bases between. The CDR3 has 13 residues. CDR3 in DNA: TGTGCCAGCAGCTTCCGCAGGGACTACGAGCAGTACTTC. Translation gives CASSFRRDYEQYF.